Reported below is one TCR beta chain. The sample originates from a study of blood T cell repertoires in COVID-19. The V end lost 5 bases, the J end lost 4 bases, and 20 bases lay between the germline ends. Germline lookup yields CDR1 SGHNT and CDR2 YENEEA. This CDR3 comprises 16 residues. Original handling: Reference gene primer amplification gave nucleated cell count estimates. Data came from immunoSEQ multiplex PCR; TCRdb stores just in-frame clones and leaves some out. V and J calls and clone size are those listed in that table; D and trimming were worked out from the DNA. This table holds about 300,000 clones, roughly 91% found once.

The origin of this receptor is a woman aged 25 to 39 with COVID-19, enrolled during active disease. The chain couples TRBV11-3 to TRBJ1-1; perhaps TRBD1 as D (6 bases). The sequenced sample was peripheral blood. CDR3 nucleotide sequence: TGTGCCAGCAGCCCCCGTGGGCAGGGGTTGGGCACTGAAGCTTTCTTT. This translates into CASSPRGQGLGTEAFF. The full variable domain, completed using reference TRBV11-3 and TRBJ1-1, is EAGVVQSPRYKIIEKKQPVAFWCNPISGHNTLYWYLQNLGQGPELLIRYENEEAVDDSQLPKDRFSAERLKGVDSTLKIQPAELGDSAVYLCASSPRGQGLGTEAFFGQGTRLTVV.